This T cell receptor beta chain was identified in a study of cytomegalovirus exposure and HLA in healthy donors (TCRdb year 2017). About the study as a whole: An earlier analysis of 587 of the donors reported 276 Gb of sequence data and 117 million unique TCR beta sequences obtained from about 180 million T cells. Approximately 300 gigabases of sequencing data and 70 million to 95 million unique TCR sequences made up an early release that covered approximately 620 HLA-typed donors. The genetic ancestry cluster associated with self-reported Caucasian donors included roughly 84% of the approximately 410 genotyped donors. The study aimed to test whether cataloging public T cell receptors could reveal signatures of past pathogen exposure. The study profiled the T cell repertoires of 500 to 800 subjects by immunosequencing and related them to cytomegalovirus serostatus. Besides the first cohort of about 730 subjects, a separate validation cohort made up of over a hundred different subjects was used. To predict cytomegalovirus infection status, the study combined high-throughput TCR immunosequencing, statistical association of individual TCRs with disease status, and machine learning. To study patterns of TCR occurrence, a later analysis re-analyzed previously published TCR beta repertoires from 650 to 750 donors and added high-resolution HLA genotyping. Rather than drawing on any new phenotypic data, the later analysis identified candidate immune exposures from TCR beta sequences and the way those sequences occurred across donors. An earlier analysis of approximately 630 of the donors applied high-throughput TCR beta sequencing to assess whether each TCR beta V gene segment acted as functional or pseudogenic. Donor age, sex, ethnicity and CMV serostatus were collected together with the repertoire data. A later genetic analysis took genome-wide SNP genotypes for about 55% of the 666 donors and used that subset as a discovery cohort. All discovery cohort repertoires had been generated on a single sequencing platform. Both class I and class II loci were covered by HLA typing, at four-digit resolution. The number of donors typed differed by locus, with roughly 629-640 for A, B, C, DRB1 and DQB1, approximately 500 for DQA1, 600 to 610 for DPA1, and some 470 for DPB1. Roughly five DR-DQ haplotypes were handled as single units for association and clustering because linkage in the cohort was strong. On average, 235,054 unique TCR beta nucleotide sequences were sequenced per donor among 398 genotyped donors of the cohort, with approximately 18% of those sequences being non-productive. Summary of the overall study and its limitations: Approximately 16 rarely observed V segments, including chromosome 9 orphons, were excluded from the earlier analysis of some 590 of the donors because counts were too low. While some public TCRs were present in many individuals, most TCR sequences turned up only very rarely across donors. Several of the top co-occurrence clusters appeared to be linked to parvovirus B19, influenza, CMV and Epstein-Barr virus, according to a later analysis. In a later analysis, HLA-associated TCR beta chains were found to be more clonally expanded and to have lower generation probabilities than equally common non-associated chains. Specific HLA alleles were associated with 15,000 to 20,000 TCR beta sequences at a false discovery rate of 0.05 in a later analysis. Most CMV-associated TCR beta chains appeared to be HLA-restricted in a later analysis, and the HLA associations seemed to be driven largely by CMV exposure. In this cohort, only TCR beta chains were sequenced, and detectable features were limited by the absence of alpha or paired-chain data. A total of 150 or so TCR beta chains were listed by the study as associated with cytomegalovirus. A further reported finding was that TCR beta sequences accurately predicted the HLA-A and HLA-B alleles for most subjects in the first cohort. A later genetic analysis reported fewer N-insertions in productive TCRs among donors in an Asian-associated ancestry cluster than the roughly 700-donor mean. CMV serostatus was the only immune exposure information available for the cohort. HLA typing was unavailable for some donors at each locus, so association tests used only the typed subset. Some IMGT-functional V segments, including TRBV6-2 and TRBV6-3, could not be distinguished by the 87-base-pair reads and were therefore excluded. In a later genetic analysis, a missense DCLRE1C variant was associated with V-gene and J-gene trimming of TCR beta chains, and the association was replicated in an independent cohort. The authors suggested that the approach could potentially be extended to other disease states and immunological phenotypes. Linkage disequilibrium might explain the correlated functional status among segregating V segments, but an unknown experimental factor could not be ruled out. In vitro tests confirmed that three of the cytomegalovirus-associated TCR beta chains recognize cytomegalovirus antigens. Presence/absence analyses assumed roughly uniform sequencing depth across donors, an assumption that may not hold. Broadly in line with IMGT annotations, most TCR beta V segments showed up in productive rearrangements about 87% or about 30% of the time in an earlier analysis of some 590 of the donors. A later analysis found that TCR association rates varied across HLA loci, with DRB1 alleles showing the most associated TCRs and HLA-C alleles the fewest. In both the original and validation cohorts, the classifier was reported to diagnose cytomegalovirus status with high specificity and sensitivity. A cluster of highly shared sequence variants was judged likely to represent a technical artifact of the sequencing pipeline. Strong co-occurrence of HLA alleles, especially DR and DQ, made assigning TCR associations to individual alleles difficult.

The library was built by means of the immunoSEQ multiplex PCR assay. A mixture of 60 forward primers for TCR Vbeta segments and 13 reverse primers for TCR Jbeta segments was used in the multiplex PCR. A multiplex PCR assay on genomic DNA amplified the CDR3 region of rearranged TCR beta genes. On the Illumina HiSeq System, the amplified TCR beta libraries were sequenced as 87-base-pair reads. Per the authors' processing: A later analysis tallied 75 million to 85 million unique TCR beta chains across the 666 repertoires, and about 12 million of those chains were shared by two or more donors. A nearest-neighbor algorithm error-corrected the raw reads and collapsed the reads into unique sequences, merging closely related sequences to remove PCR and sequencing errors. To assign V, D and J gene segments, CDR3 sequences were aligned to IMGT reference sequences. For a sequence to be retained, a match of at least six nucleotides was required to both a V gene segment and a J gene segment. Rearrangements were classified as productive when the CDR3 lacked stop codons and remained in frame with V and J, and all other rearrangements were classified as non-productive. Following IMGT convention, CDR3 was defined as the stretch from the second conserved V-encoded cysteine up to the conserved J-encoded phenylalanine. Sequences without an unambiguous match to a single V gene segment were excluded from the earlier analysis of 450 to 750 of the donors. In an earlier analysis of around 590 of the donors, a V segment was called functional when productive rearrangements were above 56.7%, and segregating when the standard deviation between donors exceeded 5%. A statistical classification framework was developed to diagnose cytomegalovirus status using the catalog of TCR beta chain sequences. A later analysis assigned V and J genes by comparing TCR nucleotide sequences with IMGT/GENE-DB human TR gene sequences. Using the TCRdist pipeline, a later analysis assigned CDR3 sequences along with most-parsimonious VDJ recombination scenarios. A later analysis defined each TCR beta chain by its CDR3 amino acid sequence plus V-gene family, and excluded reads lacking a unique V-gene family. As a way to deal with suspected cross-contamination and a sequencing artifact, a later analysis dropped 500 to 700 nucleotide sequences that were highly shared and had low generation probability. A later analysis calculated a clonal expansion index for each public chain from normalized within-repertoire ranks of inferred template counts. Generation probabilities in a later analysis came from a VDJ recombination model fitted to out-of-frame rearrangements, and those results were checked against IGoR. A later analysis scored TCR-TCR, TCR-HLA and TCR-CMV co-occurrence with hypergeometric tests, applying a repertoire-size bias correction to TCR pairs. In a later analysis, false discovery rates were estimated by permuting HLA or CMV assignments 20 times. In a later analysis, co-occurring TCRs were grouped with DBSCAN, and TCRdist sequence similarity was added when clustering was performed within HLA-allele-positive subsets. Co-occurrence clustering excluded repertoires with fewer than 30,000 or more than 120,000 public chains, plus five with anomalous nucleotide sharing. As stored in TCRdb, this immuneACCESS dataset retains in-frame rearrangements with V and J assigned. A fraction of the clones does not appear; measured against another copy, unresolved V genes explain less than half of the discrepancy, and the remainder lacks a known reason. V, J and clone size were drawn from that table, and D and trimming were deduced from the DNA. Counted in this sample were 95,000 to 150,000 clones; roughly 76% of them appeared once. Of the sample, 2.1% falls within the top ten clones.

The cohort was made up of 650 to 700 healthy bone marrow donors. At the time of sampling, every cohort member was nominally healthy, though immune exposures that went unrecorded were likely present. The donor was CMV seronegative and was included in the group of approximately 350 seronegative cohort members. Every donor gave a peripheral blood sample, and the peripheral blood mononuclear cells from that sample were used for TCR beta sequencing. Genomic DNA was extracted from the blood cell samples with the Qiagen DNeasy Blood Extraction Kit. As encoded in the germline V gene, CDR1 is MDHEN while CDR2 is SYDVKM. The V end gives up 3 bases and the J end 0 bases, leaving 1 base in the junction not matched to a gene. Taken from cysteine to phenylalanine, the CDR3 has 14 residues. Of the read, only the CDR3 DNA is kept; its 42 bases are in frame from base 1. With respect to this clone: Which antigen it targets is not known. Per-nucleotide qualities are absent, and no much larger clonotype sits a single base away.

The sequence derives from a young man in good health and CMV-seronegative. The chain employs TRBV28 and TRBJ1-2; a stretch of 7 junction bases matches TRBD1. The specimen sequenced was PBMCs. In nucleotide form, the sequence is TGTGCCAGCAGTTTGGACAGGACTAACTATGGCTACACCTTC. It specifies CASSLDRTNYGYTF.